The rows below give T cell receptor beta chains drawn from one sample of a study of cytomegalovirus exposure and HLA in healthy donors. Only in-frame clones appear in the TCRdb table, and some are missing; sequencing was by immunoSEQ multiplex PCR. Of 100,000 to 150,000 clones listed, roughly nine tenths are singletons. Material for sequencing was PBMCs. Receptors originate from a woman in her late teens or twenties in good health and CMV-seronegative. CDR3s include the opening cysteine and the closing phenylalanine or tryptophan. Each record gives: J gene, clone size, V gene, D gene, CDR3 protein, CDR3 DNA. The D gene is left open where the match is weak. Not every row has a clone size; where given, it reads once, few, many or a size class.

TRBJ1-1	NA	TRBV19	NA	CASSAGRNTEAFF	TGTGCCAGTAGTGCAGGGCGGAACACTGAAGCTTTCTTT
TRBJ2-1	NA	TRBV4-1	TRBD1	CASSQEGGGNEQFF	TGCGCCAGCAGCCAAGAAGGGGGCGGGAATGAGCAGTTCTTC
TRBJ1-2	NA	TRBV2	TRBD1	CASSESGQGYGYTF	TGTGCCAGCAGTGAATCGGGACAGGGGTATGGCTACACCTTC
TRBJ2-1	NA	TRBV7-3	TRBD2	CASSLSGVYNEQFF	TGTGCCAGCAGCCTGAGCGGGGTCTACAATGAGCAGTTCTTC
TRBJ1-2	NA	TRBV14	NA	CASSDDSTYGYTF	TGTGCCAGCAGCGATGACAGCACCTATGGCTACACCTTC
TRBJ1-6	NA	TRBV5-1	NA	CASQRGNGSPLHF	TGCGCCAGCCAGCGGGGGAACGGATCACCCCTCCACTTT
TRBJ2-1	once	TRBV9	TRBD2	CASSWDGGAYNEQFF	TGTGCCAGCAGTTGGGACGGGGGGGCCTACAATGAGCAGTTCTTC
TRBJ1-2	NA	TRBV19	NA	CASSLQGNSNYGYTF	TGTGCCAGTAGCCTACAGGGAAATTCAAACTATGGCTACACCTTC
TRBJ2-7	NA	TRBV2	NA	CASSPRVMSGEQYF	TGTGCCAGCAGTCCCCGAGTAATGTCTGGCGAGCAGTACTTC
TRBJ2-7	NA	TRBV11-2	NA	CASSLSLPYEQYF	TGTGCCAGCAGCTTATCCCTACCCTACGAGCAGTACTTC
TRBJ1-4	once	TRBV6-5	TRBD1	CASSKQGANEEKLFF	TGTGCCAGCAGCAAACAGGGGGCGAATGAGGAAAAACTGTTTTTT
TRBJ1-2	NA	TRBV11-1	NA	CASSTRLSTSGYTF	TGTGCCAGCAGCACTAGACTCTCCACTAGTGGCTACACCTTC
TRBJ2-7	NA	TRBV27	NA	CASSYGDRPSYEQYF	TGTGCCAGCAGTTATGGAGACAGGCCCTCCTACGAGCAGTACTTC
TRBJ2-3	NA	TRBV10-2	TRBD1	CASSEAGGSGYTQYF	TGCGCCAGCAGTGAAGCAGGGGGCAGTGGGTATACGCAGTATTTT
TRBJ1-2	NA	TRBV2	NA	CASSEARGNGYTF	TGTGCCAGCAGTGAAGCGCGGGGAAACGGCTACACCTTC
TRBJ1-2	NA	TRBV5-6	NA	CASSFGQGRNTF	TGTGCCAGCAGCTTCGGTCAGGGTAGGAACACCTTC
TRBJ1-6	NA	TRBV6-5	NA	CASRYNDIRSPLHF	TGTGCCAGCAGATATAACGACATCCGATCACCCCTCCACTTT
TRBJ1-1	NA	TRBV7-9	TRBD1	CASSWGTANTEAFF	TGTGCCAGCAGCTGGGGGACAGCGAACACTGAAGCTTTCTTT
TRBJ1-6	NA	TRBV15	TRBD1	CATSRTRQGSPLHF	TGTGCCACCAGCAGAACCCGACAGGGTTCACCCCTCCACTTT
TRBJ1-4	NA	TRBV9	TRBD1	CASSGRGRHNEKLFF	TGTGCCAGCAGCGGCAGGGGGCGTCATAATGAAAAACTGTTTTTT
TRBJ2-3	NA	TRBV10-3	TRBD2	CAISALAGGSTDTQYF	TGTGCCATCAGTGCCCTAGCGGGGGGGAGCACAGATACGCAGTATTTT
TRBJ2-7	once	TRBV21-1	NA	CASSPRKGGPLSYEQYF	TGTGCCAGCAGCCCCCGGAAGGGGGGGCCACTCTCCTACGAGCAGTACTTC
TRBJ2-2	NA	TRBV2	NA	CASRYTGTGELFF	TGTGCCAGCAGATACACAGGGACCGGGGAGCTGTTTTTT
TRBJ2-7	NA	TRBV18	NA	CASSLVDGSSYEQYF	TGTGCCAGCTCACTCGTAGACGGGAGCTCCTACGAGCAGTACTTC
TRBJ1-1	once	TRBV19	NA	CASGHRVSTEAFF	TGTGCCAGTGGTCACAGGGTAAGCACTGAAGCTTTCTTT
TRBJ1-3	NA	TRBV12-5	NA	CASGLGKDSWSGNTIYF	TGTGCTAGTGGTTTGGGAAAGGACAGTTGGTCTGGAAACACCATATATTTT
TRBJ1-2	once	TRBV2	NA	CASSETDSYGYTF	TGTGCCAGCAGTGAAACGGACTCCTATGGCTACACCTTC
TRBJ2-7	NA	TRBV5-1	TRBD2	CASSLVASGSSYEQYF	TGCGCCAGCAGCTTGGTGGCTAGCGGAAGCTCCTACGAGCAGTACTTC
TRBJ2-1	once	TRBV10-2	TRBD2	CASSDWDVRGGYNEQFF	TGCGCCAGCAGTGATTGGGACGTACGGGGGGGGTACAATGAGCAGTTCTTC